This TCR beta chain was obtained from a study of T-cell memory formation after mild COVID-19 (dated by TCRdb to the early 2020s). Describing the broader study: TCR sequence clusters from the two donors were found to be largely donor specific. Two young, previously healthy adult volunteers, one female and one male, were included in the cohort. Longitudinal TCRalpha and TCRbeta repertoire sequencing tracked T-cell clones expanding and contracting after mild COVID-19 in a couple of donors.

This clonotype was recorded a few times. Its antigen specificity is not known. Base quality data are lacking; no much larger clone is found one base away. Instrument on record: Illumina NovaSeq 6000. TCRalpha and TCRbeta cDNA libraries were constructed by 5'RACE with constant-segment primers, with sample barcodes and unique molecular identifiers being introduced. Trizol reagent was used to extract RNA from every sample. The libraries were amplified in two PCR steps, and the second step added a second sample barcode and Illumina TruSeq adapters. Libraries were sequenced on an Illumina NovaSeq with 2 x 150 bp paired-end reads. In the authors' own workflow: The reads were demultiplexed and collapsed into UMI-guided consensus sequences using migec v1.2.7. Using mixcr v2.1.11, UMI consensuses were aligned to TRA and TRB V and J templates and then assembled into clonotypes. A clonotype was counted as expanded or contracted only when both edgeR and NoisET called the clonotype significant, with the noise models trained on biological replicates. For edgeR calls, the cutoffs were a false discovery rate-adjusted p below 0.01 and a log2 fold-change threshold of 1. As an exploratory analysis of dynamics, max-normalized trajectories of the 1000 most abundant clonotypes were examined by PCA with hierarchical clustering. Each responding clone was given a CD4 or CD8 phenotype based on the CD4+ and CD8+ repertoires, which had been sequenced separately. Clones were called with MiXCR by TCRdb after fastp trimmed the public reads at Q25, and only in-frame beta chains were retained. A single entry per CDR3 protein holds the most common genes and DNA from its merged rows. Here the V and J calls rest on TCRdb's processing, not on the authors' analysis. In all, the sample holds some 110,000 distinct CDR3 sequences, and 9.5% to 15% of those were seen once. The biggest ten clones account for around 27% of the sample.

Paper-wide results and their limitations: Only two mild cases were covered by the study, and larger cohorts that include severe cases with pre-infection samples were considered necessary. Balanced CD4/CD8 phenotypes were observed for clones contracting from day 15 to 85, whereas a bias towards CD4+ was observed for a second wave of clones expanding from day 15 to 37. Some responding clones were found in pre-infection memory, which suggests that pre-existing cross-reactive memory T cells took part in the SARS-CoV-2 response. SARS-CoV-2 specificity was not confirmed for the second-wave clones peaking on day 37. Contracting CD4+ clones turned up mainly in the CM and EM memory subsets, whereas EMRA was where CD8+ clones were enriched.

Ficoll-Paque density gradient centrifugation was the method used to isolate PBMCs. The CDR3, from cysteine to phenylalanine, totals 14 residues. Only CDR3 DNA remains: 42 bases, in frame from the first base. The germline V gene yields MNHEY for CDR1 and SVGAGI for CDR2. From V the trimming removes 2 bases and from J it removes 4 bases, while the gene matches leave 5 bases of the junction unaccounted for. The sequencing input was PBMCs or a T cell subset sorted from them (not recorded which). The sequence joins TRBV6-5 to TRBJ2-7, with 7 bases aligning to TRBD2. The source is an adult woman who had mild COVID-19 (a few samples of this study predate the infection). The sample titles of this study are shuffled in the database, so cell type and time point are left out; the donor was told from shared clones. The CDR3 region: CASSYVGGLYEQYF. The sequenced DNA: TGTGCCAGCAGTTACGTGGGAGGGCTGTACGAGCAGTACTTC.